This TCR beta chain was captured in a study of blood T cells in healthy people across ages (dated by TCRdb to between 2014 and 2017). General notes on the study: In model experiments, template switching captured about one uniquely barcoded TCR beta cDNA molecule for every two T cells. The study analyzed two additional independent replicas of 1 million unique cDNA reads from the same blood draw for two donors, one aged 18 to 29 and one aged 80 or older. The donors were divided into four age groups: young (average 16 years), middle-aged (about 39), aged (approximately 62) and long-lived (about 80). To avoid experimental bias, donors of different ages were spread randomly across the sequencing lanes. The study measured age-related changes in TCR beta repertoire diversity using deep sequencing normalized with unique cDNA molecular identifiers. Study-wide findings and limitations: As age increased, observed TCR beta diversity per million T cells dropped in a roughly linear way, and a significant reduction was already evident by age approximately 40. Since profiling was done on bulk unsorted PBMCs, naive and antigen-experienced compartments could not be conclusively compared. Compared with the aged group, more naive CD4+ T cells, fewer expanded clones and increased TCR diversity were shown by the long-lived group, suggesting age selection. Donor CMV infection status was unknown, potentially confounding age-related changes in expanded clonotypes. The percentage of naive T cells measured by flow cytometry correlated strongly with observed TCR beta diversity. Total diversity estimates from one million sequenced T cells were considered lower bounds and underestimates.

Preparation of the library involved 5' RACE. Instrument on record: Illumina HiSeq 2500. A second PCR of roughly 7 to 12 cycles was run with a J-beta primer mix and a sample-barcoded 5' primer. A unique molecular identifier was introduced onto each TCR beta cDNA molecule by a template-switch 5' adaptor carrying 12 random nucleotides. Each sample yielded at least 3 million CDR3-containing paired-end reads. First-strand cDNA synthesis was performed from all RNA using the Mint cDNA synthesis kit, with priming by a TRBC-specific oligonucleotide. Following uracil-DNA glycosylase treatment, all cDNA underwent a first 18-cycle PCR with the universal primers M1SS and BC2_uni_R. Regarding the original processing steps: For normalization, 1 million high-quality reads were randomly selected from each sample, with every read carrying a distinct molecular identifier. Reads sharing molecular identifiers were discarded rather than binned into consensus sequences. CDR3 identification, clonotype clustering and error correction used MiTCR with a Q25 quality threshold and the strictest error-elimination algorithm. A nonparametric unseen species model using Euler transformation provided a lower-bound estimate of total TCR beta diversity. The raw public data were reprocessed by TCRdb itself: fastp quality trimming at Q25, MiXCR clonotype calling, in-frame beta chains only. Each entry merges the rows of one CDR3 protein and shows their most common DNA and genes. For this entry, the V and J calls and clone size follow TCRdb and not the study's own pipeline. Here the sample has around 900,000 distinct CDR3 sequences; 51% occur a single time. The ten largest clones add up to about 21% of the sample.

A word on this clonotype: The antigen it recognizes is unknown. Qualities for individual bases were not recorded, and no much larger clone is one base off.

Donors were under 40 systemically healthy Caucasian individuals from Russia aged roughly 6 to 100 years. Ten milliliters of peripheral blood were drawn from each donor into EDTA-treated Vacutainer tubes. Ficoll-Paque density-gradient centrifugation was used to isolate PBMCs, with at least 7 million obtained per sample. Total RNA, at least 6 micrograms per sample, was extracted from PBMCs with Trizol reagent. Naive CD45RAhigh/CD27high T cell percentages were measured by flow cytometry on a PBMC aliquot from every donor. This receptor was taken from a woman aged 55-69 years in good health. The specimen sequenced was blood.

At the DNA level, the sequence is TGCGCCAGCGAGGCGGGGGGCGGGACGGCAGATACGCAGTATTTT. It encodes CASEAGGGTADTQYF. The rearrangement combines TRBV5-1 with TRBJ2-3, and 8 junction bases match TRBD2. Trimming leaves V shorter by 7 bases and J shorter by 4 bases, with the junction holding 11 bases beyond the gene matches. The germline V gene gives CDR1 as SGHRS and CDR2 as YFSETQ. There are 15 amino acids in the CDR3, from cysteine to phenylalanine inclusive. Left in the record is the CDR3 DNA by itself, 45 bases read in frame from the first base.